This T cell receptor (beta chain) derives from a study of a mutant IDH1 vaccine in newly diagnosed glioma. Study information: Vaccine administration was initiated 4-6 weeks following radiotherapy alone, or with temozolomide cycles. Averaging roughly 40 years of age, treated patients were about 60% male and about 38% female. Overall study results and limits: Around 93% of patients showed vaccine-induced immune responses across multiple MHC alleles.

Time point indicated: week 35, safety follow-up. A 20-mer mutant IDH1 peptide at 300 ug was injected subcutaneously with topical imiquimod. Germline V gene lookup returns CDR1 WNHNN and CDR2 SYGVQD (reference sequence). There are 14 residues in the CDR3. V lost 0 bases and J 5 bases, leaving 10 bases between the germline ends. Only in-frame clones appear in the TCRdb table, and some are missing; sequencing was by immunoSEQ multiplex PCR. Here the sample spans 26,000 or so clones, over 80% being singletons. Notes on this clone: Its specificity is unknown.

The source material was PBMCs, sampled from a glioma patient whose treatment included an IDH1 peptide vaccine. The chain carries TRBV10-1 and TRBJ2-5; D might be TRBD2 (6 bases). This TCR was sampled from a young man with glioma. CDR3 bases: TGCGCCAGCAGTGAGTCAGGGCTAGCGGAGACCCAGTACTTC. Its protein is CASSESGLAETQYF.